The 5 T cell receptor beta chains below were found in one sample sequenced in a study of blood T cell repertoires in COVID-19. Repertoires were generated with immunoSEQ multiplex PCR, while TCRdb's copy carries only in-frame clones and drops some. The repertoire holds a few hundred thousand clones, with 89% as singletons. Material for sequencing was peripheral blood. These receptors all come from a middle-aged man with acute or convalescent COVID-19.

The chain has TRBV28 and TRBJ2-3; tentative D call: TRBD1 (6 bases). This CDR3 region has 15 residues. Trimming cost V 8 bases and J 5 bases, with 20 bases left between them. Germline CDR1 MDHEN, CDR2 SYDVKM. CDR3: CASRHGRAQGDTQYF. The CDR3 DNA is TGTGCCAGCCGTCACGGTCGGGCACAGGGAGATACGCAGTATTTT.

V and J are TRBV27 and TRBJ2-4; the match to TRBD1 covers 8 bases. The junction had 6 bases not matched to a gene; V was cut back by 5 bases and J by 0 bases. The CDR3 runs 16 residues. Germline V lookup: CDR1 MNHEY, CDR2 SMNVEV (reference sequence). The CDR3 nucleotides are TGTGCCAGCAGTCTTGGACAGGGTCTAGCCAAAAACATTCAGTACTTC. Encoded protein: CASSLGQGLAKNIQYF.

V is TRBV4-2 and J is TRBJ2-1; D ambiguous. The CDR3 is 12 residues long. Germline lookup yields CDR1 LGHNA and CDR2 YNFKEQ. V lost 0 bases to trimming and J lost 10 bases, with 7 bases between them. CDR3 coding DNA: TGTGCCAGCAGCCAAGAAAGAGTGGAGCAGTTCTTC. Protein product: CASSQERVEQFF.

This clone has a handful of counts. The rearrangement uses TRBV5-3 and TRBJ1-5; TRBD1 matches 7 bases. TRBV5-3 qualifies as an ORF whose function is uncertain. The CDR3 has 16 residues. V trimming: 4 bases; J trimming: 2 bases; junction bases outside the gene matches: 9. The CDR3 protein is CARSHTGELGNQPQHF. As DNA, the CDR3 is TGTGCCAGAAGCCATACAGGGGAATTGGGCAATCAGCCCCAGCATTTT.

V usage is TRBV19 and J usage is TRBJ2-1; 16 bases fit TRBD2. CDR3 size: 18 residues. V was clipped by 3 bases and J by 7 bases; unmatched bases: 9. The germline CDR1 and CDR2 sequences are LNHDA and SQIVND (reference sequence). The chain's CDR3 is CASSIGTSGRAMRNEQFF. CDR3 coding DNA: TGTGCCAGTAGTATCGGGACTAGCGGGAGGGCCATGAGAAATGAGCAGTTCTTC.